Each of the 6 T cell receptor beta chains below was sequenced from the same sample in a study of siplizumab effects on memory and regulatory T cells. Produced via immunoSEQ multiplex PCR; TCRdb's table is partial and in-frame only. The data hold 94,000 or so clones, with roughly 96% observed a single time. The sequenced sample consisted of naive CD4+ T cells sorted from blood. The receptors derive from a human donor in good health.

This rearrangement joins TRBV18 to TRBJ2-7; D remains ambiguous. Germline values: CDR1 KGHSH, CDR2 LQKENI. The V end lost 5 bases, the J end lost 7 bases, and 15 bases lay between the germline ends. This CDR3 is built from 13 residues. The CDR3 DNA reads as TGTGCCAGCTCAGTGGACCCCTGGGATGAGCAGTACTTC. Translation gives CASSVDPWDEQYF.

The chain is built from TRBV5-1 and TRBJ2-2; no reliable D call. The CDR3 length is 12 residues. With 4 bases removed from V and 3 bases from J, the gap between germline ends came to 4 bases. Looked up from germline, CDR1 is SGHRS and CDR2 is YFSETQ. CDR3 nucleotide sequence: TGCGCCAGCAGCGTCGACACCGGGGAGCTGTTTTTT. It codes for CASSVDTGELFF. Filled out from reference TRBV5-1 and TRBJ2-2, the complete variable domain reads KAGVTQTPRYLIKTRGQQVTLSCSPISGHRSVSWYQQTPGQGLQFLFEYFSETQRNKGNFPGRFSGRQFSNSRSEMNVSTLELGDSALYLCASSVDTGELFFGEGSRLTVL.

This sequence joins TRBV5-6 and TRBJ1-2, with D perhaps TRBD1 (6 bases). V was cut by 10 bases and J by 7 bases, with 26 bases left in between. The CDR3 sequence is 15 residues long. CDR1 SGHDT and CDR2 YYEEEE come from the germline V gene. The CDR3 region has the DNA TGTGCCGTCTACAGGTCTGGGACAAGGGTCTCTGGCTACACCTTC. This codes for CAVYRSGTRVSGYTF.

As for this clone: Other DNA sequences in the sample encode the same CDR3. The CDR3 DNA is TGTGCCAGCAGTTATTCGGGTCGGAACACTGAAGCTTTCTTT. As protein: CASSYSGRNTEAFF. The chain is built from TRBV6-5 and TRBJ1-1; D gene unclear. Germline loops: CDR1 MNHEY, CDR2 SVGAGI. The length of the CDR3 is 14 residues. V was trimmed by 3 bases and J by 1 base, leaving 9 bases between them.

The V call is TRBV2, the J call TRBJ2-2, with 8 bases matching TRBD1. V was clipped by 4 bases and J by 5 bases; unmatched bases: 12. CDR1 is SNHLY and CDR2 is FYNNEI in the germline V gene. This CDR3 comprises 17 residues. The CDR3: CASSVGQAIGRTGELFF. The CDR3 DNA reads TGTGCCAGCAGTGTGGGACAGGCGATTGGGAGGACCGGGGAGCTGTTTTTT.

This chain links TRBV5-4 with TRBJ2-3; 9 bases line up with TRBD2. Germline assignment: CDR1 SGHNT and CDR2 YYREEE (reference sequence). Trimming cost V 4 bases and J 2 bases; bases outside gene matches: 11. This CDR3 has 17 residues. The CDR3 DNA is TGTGCCAGCAGCCTCGCAGCGGGGGGCCAATCCACAGATACGCAGTATTTT. Protein: CASSLAAGGQSTDTQYF. Drawing the rest from reference TRBV5-4 and TRBJ2-3, the complete variable domain is ETGVTQSPTHLIKTRGQQVTLRCSSQSGHNTVSWYQQALGQGPQFIFQYYREEENGRGNFPPRFSGLQFPNYSSELNVNALELDDSALYLCASSLAAGGQSTDTQYFGPGTRLTVL.